The T cell receptor (beta chain) under discussion was sequenced for a study of CD8 T cells in Susac syndrome. About this clonotype itself: Antigen: not known.

The V and J ends lost 3 bases and 5 bases respectively, with 16 bases between them. CDR3 length equals 15 residues. The V gene's germline CDR1 is LGHDT and CDR2 YNNKEL (reference sequence). Healthy donors acted as controls, with matching for age and sex. It was negative isolation that provided the CD8+ and CD4+ T cells, whereas TEMRA cells were enriched by FACS. Findings of the study overall: The study recognized that its TCR sequencing and HLA analysis covered a relatively small number of individuals.

Reverse transcription used about 0.45 to 1 ug RNA and random hexamers. Amplification of the TCR beta CDR3 was carried out by immunoSEQ multiplex PCR, which spanned a total of 54 Vbeta and 13 Jbeta segments. TCRdb reprocessed the immunoSEQ multiplex PCR reads via MiXCR and lists one record per CDR3 protein. Of 150,000 to 200,000 distinct CDR3 sequences in the sample, about 95% were seen once. Source material: CD4+ T cells from PBMCs. The chain joins TRBV3-1 to TRBJ2-5, with a weak D call TRBD2 (5 bases). The sequence was obtained from a human donor in good health. Written as DNA, the CDR3 is TGTGCCAGCAGCCAGGTTCAGGCCTCGGGGGAGACCCAGTACTTC. Its translation: CASSQVQASGETQYF.